A selection of T cell receptor beta chains follows, all from one sample in a study of beta chain features in type 1 diabetes. Profiling relied on immunoSEQ multiplex PCR, and the TCRdb table lists in-frame clones only, not all of them. The table lists about 360,000 clones, roughly 12% of them singletons, with 0.017% in the top ten. The sample consisted of naive CD4+ T cells from blood. Source of these receptors: a man younger than 35 in good health. CDR3s include the opening cysteine and the closing phenylalanine or tryptophan. Each record gives: D gene, V gene, clone size, J gene, CDR3 DNA, CDR3 protein. The D gene is left open where the match is weak. Rows may omit the clone size; those that give it use once, few, many or a size class.

D: NA
V: TRBV29-1
size: NA
J: TRBJ2-1
DNA: TGCAGCGTTGCGGTCCACAATGAGCAGTTCTTC
CDR3: CSVAVHNEQFF

D: NA
V: TRBV5-6
size: NA
J: TRBJ1-1
DNA: TGTGCCAGCAGCCGGGGACATTGGAACACTGAAGCTTTCTTT
CDR3: CASSRGHWNTEAFF

D: NA
V: TRBV15
size: many
J: TRBJ2-3
DNA: TGTGCCACCAGCAGAGATTTATCGGCAGATACGCAGTATTTT
CDR3: CATSRDLSADTQYF

D: NA
V: TRBV2
size: NA
J: TRBJ2-3
DNA: TGTGCCAGCAGTGAAAGGGCAGGGCGAAGCACAGATACGCAGTATTTT
CDR3: CASSERAGRSTDTQYF

D: TRBD1
V: TRBV19
size: few
J: TRBJ1-1
DNA: TGTGCCAGTAGTAAAGACAGGGTGAGGACTGAAGCTTTCTTT
CDR3: CASSKDRVRTEAFF

D: NA
V: TRBV6-6
size: few
J: TRBJ2-1
DNA: TGTGCCAGCAGTTACTCGCACAGGCGCTCCTACAATGAGCAGTTCTTC
CDR3: CASSYSHRRSYNEQFF

D: TRBD1
V: TRBV28
size: NA
J: TRBJ2-5
DNA: TGTGCCAGCAGGGCAGGGGGCGGTGAGACCCAGTACTTC
CDR3: CASRAGGGETQYF

D: TRBD1
V: TRBV7-2
size: few
J: TRBJ1-2
DNA: TGTGCCAGCAGTGTAGACAGGGGCAACTATGGCTACACCTTC
CDR3: CASSVDRGNYGYTF

D: NA
V: TRBV4-2
size: NA
J: TRBJ2-5
DNA: TGTGCCAGCAGCCAAGGGGCTGTGGAGACCCAGTACTTC
CDR3: CASSQGAVETQYF

D: TRBD1
V: TRBV30
size: NA
J: TRBJ2-5
DNA: TGTGCCTGGAACCTACAGGGCAGGGGGCGCGAGACCCAGTACTTC
CDR3: CAWNLQGRGRETQYF

D: NA
V: TRBV28
size: NA
J: TRBJ1-1
DNA: TGTGCCAGCACCCCCTTGGGCCCCATGAACACTGAAGCTTTCTTT
CDR3: CASTPLGPMNTEAFF

D: NA
V: TRBV14
size: NA
J: TRBJ1-5
DNA: TGTGCCAGCAGCCTCACCGGGGGGGCTAATCAGCCCCAGCATTTT
CDR3: CASSLTGGANQPQHF

D: NA
V: TRBV10-3
size: few
J: TRBJ1-2
DNA: TGTGCCATCAGTGTGGACAGTCCCAGGGAGGGCTACACCTTC
CDR3: CAISVDSPREGYTF

D: NA
V: TRBV2
size: few
J: TRBJ2-5
DNA: TGTGCCAGCAATGTTAGCCCCAACTCTATGTCGTACTTC
CDR3: CASNVSPNSMSYF

D: TRBD1
V: TRBV5-1
size: NA
J: TRBJ2-3
DNA: TGCGCCAGCAGCTTGGAAGGGACAGGGAATGCAGATACGCAGTATTTT
CDR3: CASSLEGTGNADTQYF

D: TRBD2
V: TRBV7-2
size: few
J: TRBJ2-1
DNA: TGTGCCAGCAGCTTACCGGGGGGGCACAATGAGCAGTTCTTC
CDR3: CASSLPGGHNEQFF

D: TRBD1
V: TRBV7-8
size: few
J: TRBJ2-7
DNA: TGTGCCAGCAGTCTTAGACGGACAGGGAACAACGAGCAGTACTTC
CDR3: CASSLRRTGNNEQYF